This TCR beta chain came from a study of T cell repertoires in cytomegalovirus infection. Study-wide background: Public TCR beta signatures provided an indication of both CMV infection and a matching HLA type. Study-wide results and limits: The study identified carriers of CMV plus the relevant HLA from cumulative public TCR beta family frequency.

Germline V gene lookup returns CDR1 MNHEY and CDR2 SMNVEV (reference sequence). CDR3 length: 14 residues. The germline V and J ends were trimmed by 4 bases and 1 base, with 10 bases remaining between them. Worth noting for this clonotype: Antigen unknown.

TCRdb passed the reads through MiXCR, listing each CDR3 protein once. The repertoire holds around 900,000 distinct CDR3 sequences, with about a third as singletons. The chain links TRBV27 to TRBJ1-1; D might be TRBD1 (6 bases). The sequencing used cultured CD8+ T cells from PBMCs, collected from culture after CMV antigen stimulation. This receptor was identified in a human donor in good health (CMV status not recorded). Some clones in this sample may be carry-over from other donors' samples. In nucleotides, the CDR3 is TGTGCCAGCAGTTCGGGACATGCGAACACTGAAGCTTTCTTT. It encodes CASSSGHANTEAFF.